A single sample is the source of the 10 T cell receptor beta chains below, sequenced in a study of blood T cell repertoires in COVID-19 (dated by TCRdb to 2018 to 2020). The library was generated by the immunoSEQ multiplex PCR assay. Not all clones reach the TCRdb copy of this immuneACCESS table, which keeps in-frame sequences only. Checked studies attribute under half of the gap to unresolved V genes and leave the rest unexplained. In this sample the table shows about 400,000 clones, around 90% of which occur a single time. 2.5% to 3.5% of the sample is taken by the ten largest. The sample taken for sequencing was peripheral blood. These receptor sequences come from a human donor in a cohort sampled during active COVID-19.

The V and J genes are TRBV30 and TRBJ2-2; perhaps TRBD2 as D (5 bases). In germline, CDR1 is GTSNPN, CDR2 SVGIG (reference sequence). The V end was cut by 5 bases, the J end by 6 bases, with 7 bases between. There are 11 residues in the CDR3. In DNA, the CDR3 is TGTGCCTGGGGGAGCCCCGGGGAGCTGTTTTTT. It yields the protein CAWGSPGELFF. Filled out from reference TRBV30 and TRBJ2-2, the complete variable domain reads SQTIHQWPATLVQPVGSPLSLECTVEGTSNPNLYWYRQAAGRGLQLLFYSVGIGQISSEVPQNLSASRPQDRQFILSSKKLLLSDSGFYLCAWGSPGELFFGEGSRLTVL.

In its sample, this clone was seen once. This chain connects TRBV7-2 to TRBJ2-7; 9 nucleotides match TRBD1. The CDR3 runs to 16 residues. Germline loops: CDR1 SGHTA, CDR2 FQGNSA. Trimming at V came to 5 bases and at J to 0 bases, leaving 8 bases not matched to a gene. The CDR3 DNA is TGTGCCAGCAGCACCCCACGGGACAGGGTCTCCTACGAGCAGTACTTC. Translated, it gives CASSTPRDRVSYEQYF. Looking up the rest from reference TRBV7-2 and TRBJ2-7 gives the full variable domain: GAGVSQSPSNKVTEKGKDVELRCDPISGHTALYWYRQSLGQGLEFLIYFQGNSAPDKSGLPSDRFSAERTGGSVSTLTIQRTQQEDSAVYLCASSTPRDRVSYEQYFGPGTRLTVT.

V and J are TRBV7-8 and TRBJ1-2; 7 bases map to TRBD1. CDR3 length: 15 amino acids. Losses at the gene ends were 4 bases for V and 4 bases for J; bases not matched to a gene: 9. Per the germline V gene, CDR1 is SGHVS and CDR2 is FQNEAQ. CDR3 region: CASSSGGTALYGYTF. CDR3 DNA sequence: TGTGCCAGCAGCTCAGGGGGTACAGCCCTCTATGGCTACACCTTC.

CDR3 region: CASSATQGISYEQYF. CDR3 nucleotides: TGTGCCAGCAGCGCAACCCAGGGGATTAGCTACGAGCAGTACTTC. This rearrangement joins TRBV2 to TRBJ2-7; the D gene is possibly TRBD1 (6 bases). The CDR3 loop spans 15 amino acids. The V gene lost 6 bases and the J gene lost 3 bases, with 18 bases spanning the gap. CDR1 is SNHLY and CDR2 is FYNNEI in the germline V gene.

The chain employs TRBV3-1 (or the pseudogene TRBV3-2) and TRBJ1-6, with 7 bases identical to TRBD1. V dropped 5 bases and J dropped 6; count of bases not matched to a gene: 4. The CDR3 sequence is 14 residues long. Germline lookup yields CDR1 LGHDT and CDR2 YNNKEL (reference sequence). In DNA form, the CDR3 reads TGTGCCAGCAGCTCCGGGACAGTTAATTCACCCCTCCACTTT. Residues: CASSSGTVNSPLHF.

The chain recombines TRBV6-1 with TRBJ1-6; possibly TRBD1 for D (6 bases). The germline gives CDR1 MNHNS, CDR2 SASEGT. The CDR3 totals 13 residues. V shed 2 bases and J shed 13 bases, with 12 bases lying between them. For the CDR3, the DNA is TGTGCCAGCAGTGAAATACAGGGAGATCCCCTCCACTTT. Translated: CASSEIQGDPLHF.

The chain links TRBV19 to TRBJ1-2; D is ambiguous. Trimming left V 4 bases short and J 5 bases short, with 17 bases between. CDR3 length: 15 residues. CDR1 is LNHDA and CDR2 is SQIVND in the germline V gene (reference sequence). CDR3 loop: CASSTSPGGGYGYTF. The CDR3 coding sequence is TGTGCCAGTAGTACGTCACCCGGTGGAGGGTATGGCTACACCTTC.

The gene calls are TRBV5-8 and TRBJ2-3; D call uncertain. The CDR3 consists of 12 residues. With 4 bases removed from V and 6 bases from J, the gap between germline ends came to 9 bases. Germline assignment: CDR1 SGHTS and CDR2 YDEGEE. The CDR3 loop reads CASSLNWDTQYF. DNA for the CDR3: TGTGCCAGCAGCCTAAATTGGGATACGCAGTATTTT.

This chain links TRBV7-9 with TRBJ1-3, with 10 positions matching TRBD1. The junction had 5 bases not matched to a gene; V was cut back by 5 bases and J by 4 bases. Germline CDR1 is SEHNR and CDR2 is FQNEAQ (reference sequence). The CDR3 spans 15 residues. The CDR3 nucleotides are TGTGCCAGCAGCCGACAGGGGGCAGCAGGAAACACCATATATTTT. It is translated as CASSRQGAAGNTIYF.

The chain employs TRBV6-5 and TRBJ2-7; D remains unclear. Germline CDR1 reads MNHEY; CDR2 reads SVGAGI. V dropped 4 bases and J dropped 2 bases, with 3 bases sitting between them. The CDR3 is 11 residues long. DNA for the CDR3: TGTGCCAGCAGTTTTACCTACGAGCAGTACTTC. It encodes CASSFTYEQYF.